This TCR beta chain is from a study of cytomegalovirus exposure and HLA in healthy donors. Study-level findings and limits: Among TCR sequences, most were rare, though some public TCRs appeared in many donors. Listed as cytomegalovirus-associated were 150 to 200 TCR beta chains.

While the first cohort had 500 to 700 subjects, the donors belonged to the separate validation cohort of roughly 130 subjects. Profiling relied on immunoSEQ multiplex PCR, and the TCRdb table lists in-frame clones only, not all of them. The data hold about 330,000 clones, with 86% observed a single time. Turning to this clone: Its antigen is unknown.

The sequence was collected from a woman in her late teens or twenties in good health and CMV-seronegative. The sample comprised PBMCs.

For the CDR3, the DNA is TGTGCCAGCAGCTTACAGGGGGCGGTCGGCACTGAAGCTTTCTTT. Protein product: CASSLQGAVGTEAFF. The chain is built from TRBV7-2 and TRBJ1-1; 8 nucleotides match TRBD1. After removal of 2 bases from V and 4 bases from J, the junction contained 6 bases not matched to a gene. The germline CDR1 and CDR2 sequences are SGHTA and FQGNSA. CDR3 length: 15 residues.